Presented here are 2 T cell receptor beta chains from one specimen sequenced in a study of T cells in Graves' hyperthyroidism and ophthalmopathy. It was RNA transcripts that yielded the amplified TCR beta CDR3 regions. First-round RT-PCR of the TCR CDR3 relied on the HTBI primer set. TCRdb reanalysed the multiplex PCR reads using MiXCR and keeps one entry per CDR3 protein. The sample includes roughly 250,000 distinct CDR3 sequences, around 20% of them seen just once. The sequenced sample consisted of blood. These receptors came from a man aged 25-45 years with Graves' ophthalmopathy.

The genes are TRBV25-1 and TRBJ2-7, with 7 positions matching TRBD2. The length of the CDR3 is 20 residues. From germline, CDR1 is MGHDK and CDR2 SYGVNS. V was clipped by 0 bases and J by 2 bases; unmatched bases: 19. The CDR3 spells CASSEYRAGLRLALTYEQYF. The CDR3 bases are TGTGCCAGCAGTGAATATCGGGCAGGTCTCCGACTAGCTCTTACCTACGAGCAGTACTTC.

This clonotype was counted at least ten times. The DNA for the CDR3 is TGTGCCAGCAGCTTCTATGGCCGATCAACCTACGAGCAGTACTTC. It yields the protein CASSFYGRSTYEQYF. The genes are TRBV5-6 and TRBJ2-7, with D unresolved. This CDR3 has 15 amino acids. Germline CDR1 is SGHDT and CDR2 is YYEEEE. V lost 2 bases and J 2 bases, leaving 14 bases between the germline ends.